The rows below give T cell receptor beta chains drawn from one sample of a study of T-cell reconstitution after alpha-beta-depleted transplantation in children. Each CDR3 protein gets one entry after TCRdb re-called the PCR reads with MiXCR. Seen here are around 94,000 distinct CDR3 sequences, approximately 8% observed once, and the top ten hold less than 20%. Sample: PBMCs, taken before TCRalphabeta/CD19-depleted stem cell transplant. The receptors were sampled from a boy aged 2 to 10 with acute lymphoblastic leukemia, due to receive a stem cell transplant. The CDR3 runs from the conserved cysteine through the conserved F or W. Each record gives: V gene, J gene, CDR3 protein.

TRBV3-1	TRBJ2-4	CASSRFVSGGLAKNIQYF
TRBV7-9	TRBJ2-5	CASSRWTGREETQYF
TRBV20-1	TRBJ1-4	CSARGRLFEKLFF
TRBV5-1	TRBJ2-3	CASSLLARADTQYF
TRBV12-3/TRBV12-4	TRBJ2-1	CASSFRPRLAGGRGSYNEQFF
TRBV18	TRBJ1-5	CASSPLGVGNQPQHF
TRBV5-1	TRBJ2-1	CASSLEQGITSNNEQFF
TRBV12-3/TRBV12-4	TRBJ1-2	CASSLAQNYGYTF
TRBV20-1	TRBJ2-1	CSARGDRTYNEQFF
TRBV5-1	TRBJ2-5	CASSLVVARETQYF
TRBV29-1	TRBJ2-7	CSVTGIRQDEQYF
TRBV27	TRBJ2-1	CASSFPGTSGAYNEQFF
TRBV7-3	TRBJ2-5	CASSPSGTWGETQYF
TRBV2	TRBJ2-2	CASSEARLARRTGELFF
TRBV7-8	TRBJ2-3	CASRSGGATDTQYF
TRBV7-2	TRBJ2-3	CASSLGAPDTQYF
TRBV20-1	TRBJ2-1	CSAPSPAGGLRNEQFF
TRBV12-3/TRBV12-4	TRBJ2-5	CASSMQIGETQYF
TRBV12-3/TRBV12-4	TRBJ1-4	CASSPPGDRTTNEKLFF
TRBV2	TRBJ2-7	CASVFEAGINYEQYF
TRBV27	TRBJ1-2	CASSRQGGNYGYTF
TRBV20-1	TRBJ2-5	CSAMGDTETQYF
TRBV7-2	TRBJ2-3	CASSLGAGVGDTQYF
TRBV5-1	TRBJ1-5	CASRITPGGNQPQHF
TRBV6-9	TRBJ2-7	CADSYEQYF
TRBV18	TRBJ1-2	CASSPYPGRTNYGYTF
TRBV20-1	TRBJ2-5	CSARVSGGPGSKETQYF
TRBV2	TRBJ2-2	CASKREAANTGELFF
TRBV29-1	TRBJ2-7	CSVSKTSEQYF
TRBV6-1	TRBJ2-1	CASSEELQPSNEQFF
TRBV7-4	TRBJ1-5	CASSLVAGINQPQHF
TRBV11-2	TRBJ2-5	CASSPRDGQETQYF
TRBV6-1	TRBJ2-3	CASIGLAGGPDTQYF
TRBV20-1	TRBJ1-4	CSARSGRRDEKLFF
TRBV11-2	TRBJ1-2	CAWGQGIYGYTF
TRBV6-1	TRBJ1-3	CASEGNSGNTIYF
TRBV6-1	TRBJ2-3	CASSVPGDTQYF
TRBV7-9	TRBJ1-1	CASSFEGKSTEAFF
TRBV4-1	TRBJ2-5	CASSQSIRGLIDETQYF
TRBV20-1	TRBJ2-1	CSARGDRGGTYNEQFF
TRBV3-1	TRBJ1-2	CASSQGGRLTDGYTF
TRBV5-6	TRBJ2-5	CASSFMTTGEETQYF
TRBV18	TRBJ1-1	CASSPTSGSEAFF
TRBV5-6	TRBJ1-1	CASSFQGSANTEAFF
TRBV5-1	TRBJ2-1	CASSLGQGADEQFF